Listed here is a single T cell receptor (beta chain). The entry originates in a study of blood T cell repertoires in COVID-19. Study details: COVID-19 samples collected from the United States, Italy and Spain covered acute and convalescent phases. T cells, B-cell-depleted T cells, or PBMCs provided the cDNA or gDNA that served as material.

In the original workflow: Reference gene primer amplification gave nucleated cell count estimates. Only in-frame clones appear in the TCRdb table, and some are missing; sequencing was by immunoSEQ multiplex PCR. V and J calls and clone size come straight from that table; D and trimming were deduced from the DNA. The table has approximately 210,000 clones, about 88% seen once. The germline V gene has CDR1 KGHSH and CDR2 LQKENI. This CDR3 is 14 amino acids long. Trimming shortened V by 6 bases and J by 8 bases, and 17 bases separated the two germline ends. The source of this sequence is a man between 40 and 49 years old with acute or convalescent COVID-19. The chain carries TRBV18 and TRBJ2-1; maybe TRBD1 (8 bases). Material: peripheral blood. The CDR3 DNA reads TGTGCCAGCTCTCCAGGGGGCGGGGGCGATGAGCAGTTCTTC. Its translation: CASSPGGGGDEQFF.